The 5 T cell receptor beta chains below were found in one sample sequenced in a study of T cell responses to AZD1222 COVID-19 vaccine. TCRdb's table, derived via immunoSEQ multiplex PCR, lists solely in-frame clones and lacks some. This sample carries roughly 86,000 clones, 75% to 90% of them seen once, and the ten largest clones take 30% to 35%. The sample was peripheral blood, taken on day 0 of AZD1222 vaccination. All receptors derive from an adult in good health.

This sequence joins TRBV5-4 and TRBJ2-5; D might be TRBD1 or TRBD2, each matching 6 bases. In germline, CDR1 is SGHNT, CDR2 YYREEE (reference sequence). Trimming stripped 4 bases from V and 5 bases from J, with 12 bases between. The CDR3 consists of 13 residues. CDR3 nucleotide sequence: TGTGCCAGCAGCCCCGGAGGGGGTGAGACCCAGTACTTC. Translation: CASSPGGGETQYF.

The rearrangement links TRBV9 to TRBJ2-1, with 11 nucleotides matching TRBD2. The J segment lost 6 bases and the V segment lost 2 bases, leaving 4 bases of the junction unmatched. Looked up from germline, CDR1 is SGDLS and CDR2 is YYNGEE. The CDR3 contains 15 residues. In nucleotides, the CDR3 is TGTGCCAGCAGCGTTAGCGGGAGGGACGTCAATGAGCAGTTCTTC. Encoded protein: CASSVSGRDVNEQFF.

The V call is TRBV27, the J call TRBJ1-6, with D possibly matching TRBD1 (6 bases). Germline CDR1 MNHEY, CDR2 SMNVEV (reference sequence). The CDR3 consists of 14 residues. V was pared by 6 bases and J by 7 bases, with 13 bases between. DNA for the CDR3: TGTGCCAGCAGGAGGGGGTCCGCCAATTCACCCCTCCACTTT. Its translation is CASRRGSANSPLHF.

The rearrangement links TRBV28 to TRBJ2-4; D remains unclear. Between the trimmed V and J ends, which lost 4 bases and 5 bases, there was a span of 6 bases. The length of the CDR3 is 12 residues. The germline V gene encodes CDR1 MDHEN and CDR2 SYDVKM. The CDR3 DNA follows: TGTGCCAGCAGTTCCGTCGAAAACATTCAGTACTTC. The encoded protein is CASSSVENIQYF.

This clone was seen a few times. This chain links TRBV3-1 (or the pseudogene TRBV3-2) with TRBJ2-1; D gene unclear. This CDR3 is built from 13 residues. V was pared by 1 base and J by 1 base, with 2 bases between. Germline CDR1 reads LGHDT; CDR2 reads YNNKEL (reference sequence). CDR3 residues: CASSQGSYNEQFF. The CDR3 DNA is TGTGCCAGCAGCCAAGGGTCCTACAATGAGCAGTTCTTC.